Listed here is a single T cell receptor beta chain. Measured with immunoSEQ multiplex PCR; TCRdb has only the in-frame clones, and not every one. Of 250,000 to 300,000 clones in the sample, roughly 85% are singletons; the top ten hold 5%. The CDR3 is 14 amino acids. V lost 2 bases and J 9 bases, leaving 11 bases between the germline ends. CDR1 and CDR2 from the germline V gene are MDHEN and SYDVKM. The data stem from a study of blood T cell repertoires in COVID-19. Participant reports of clinical history set cohort assignment. The sequencing input was PBMCs or T cells enriched from blood (not recorded which). The rearrangement uses TRBV28 and TRBJ1-6; D ambiguous. The clonotype originates from a man between 35 and 55 years old who had been exposed to COVID-19. DNA for the CDR3: TGTGCCAGCAGTTTAAATCCCCCCCGTTCACCCCTCCACTTT. As protein: CASSLNPPRSPLHF.